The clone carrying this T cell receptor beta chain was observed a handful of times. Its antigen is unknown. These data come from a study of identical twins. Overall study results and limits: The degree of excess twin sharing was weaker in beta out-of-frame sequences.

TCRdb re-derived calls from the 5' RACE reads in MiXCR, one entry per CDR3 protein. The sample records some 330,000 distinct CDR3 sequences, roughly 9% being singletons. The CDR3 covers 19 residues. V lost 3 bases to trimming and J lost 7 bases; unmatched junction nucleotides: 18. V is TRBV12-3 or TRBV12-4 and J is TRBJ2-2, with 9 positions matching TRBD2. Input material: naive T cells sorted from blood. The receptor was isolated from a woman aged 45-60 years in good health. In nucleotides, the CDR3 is TGTGCCAGCAGTTTCTTTGGCGGGAGGGCCTTAAATGGGGTCGGGGAGCTGTTTTTT. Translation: CASSFFGGRALNGVGELFF.